Below, one T cell receptor beta chain is given with its context. Its target is unknown. The V gene's germline CDR1 is SGHNT and CDR2 YYREEE (reference sequence). V lost 3 bases, J lost 6 bases, and 17 bases lay in between. This CDR3 comprises 15 residues. Reverse transcribing all isolated RNA meant expressed TCRB transcripts were sequenced. Method: immunoSEQ multiplex PCR; TCRdb's copy keeps in-frame clones and lacks some. Seen here are around 130,000 clones, approximately 16% observed once, and the top ten hold 2% to 3%. The source of the sample is a study of beta chain features in type 1 diabetes. Overall study results and limits: Moderate but significant shortening of TCRB CDR3s was recorded in all four CD4+ subsets from Type 1 diabetes patients. Researchers reported that naive, central memory and Treg TCRB repertoires appeared more similar in patients than in healthy donors.

The chain links TRBV5-4 to TRBJ2-3; maybe TRBD1 (6 bases). The sequenced sample consisted of central memory CD4+ T cells from blood. The receptor was isolated from a man aged 25 to 40 with type 1 diabetes. CDR3 region: CASSSKQGQADTQYF. In DNA form, the CDR3 reads TGTGCCAGCAGCTCAAAGCAGGGGCAGGCGGATACGCAGTATTTT.